The source of this T cell receptor (beta chain) is a study of siplizumab effects on memory and regulatory T cells. Study-wide results and caveats: Unstimulated naive T cells seemed to show more diversity than memory cells did, and they also seemed to be among the major contributors to the alloresponse. Proliferating Tregs from siplizumab cultures lacked functional confirmation of suppression. Siplizumab significantly lowered the alloreactive sequences that could be traced to unstimulated CD4+ memory cells. Relative to controls at 25% to 30%, mappable alloreactive CD4+ clones exhibited a mean Treg-derived proportion of approximately 70% with siplizumab.

This clone was counted once. No antigen is known for it. CDR3 length: 15 residues. The V gene end was trimmed by 2 bases and the J gene end by 7 bases; junction bases not matched to a gene: 8. Germline CDR1 SGHTA, CDR2 FQGNSA. Data came from immunoSEQ multiplex PCR; TCRdb stores just in-frame clones and leaves some out. The sample shows 90,000 to 110,000 clones, around 92% of them seen only once. This sequence was found in a human donor in good health. The rearrangement joins TRBV7-2 to TRBJ2-1; 7 positions agree with TRBD2. The sequenced material came from Tregs sorted from blood. The CDR3 region has the DNA TGTGCCAGCAGCTTAATGGGACTAAATATGAATGAGCAGTTCTTC. This encodes CASSLMGLNMNEQFF. The full variable domain, its missing parts supplied by reference TRBV7-2 and TRBJ2-1, is GAGVSQSPSNKVTEKGKDVELRCDPISGHTALYWYRQSLGQGLEFLIYFQGNSAPDKSGLPSDRFSAERTGGSVSTLTIQRTQQEDSAVYLCASSLMGLNMNEQFFGPGTRLTVL.